The next 3 T cell receptor beta chains were all read from a single sample in a study of OX40 agonist ivuxolimab in advanced cancers. Only in-frame clones appear in the TCRdb table, and some are missing; sequencing was by immunoSEQ multiplex PCR. Of tens of thousands of clones listed, 90% to 95% are singletons. The sequenced sample was CD4+ or CD8+ T cells sorted from blood, obtained in a trial of the OX40 agonist ivuxolimab. These receptor sequences come from an adult with an advanced solid tumor such as melanoma, head and neck, liver or kidney cancer.

The chain combines TRBV11-2 with TRBJ2-2, with a weak D call TRBD1 (6 bases). There are 15 residues in the CDR3. CDR1 and CDR2 from the germline V gene are SGHAT and FQNNGV. Trimming removed 3 bases from V and 4 bases from J, with 12 bases in between. The CDR3 is CASSFGTFSTGELFF. The CDR3 bases are TGTGCCAGCAGCTTTGGGACATTTTCCACCGGGGAGCTGTTTTTT.

The V call is TRBV9, the J call TRBJ2-1; possible D gene TRBD1, 6 bases. V dropped 0 bases and J dropped 8 bases, with 15 bases sitting between them. Germline-derived CDR1 and CDR2 are SGDLS and YYNGEE. There are 15 residues in the CDR3. The CDR3 reads CASSVVGAGAYEQFF. CDR3 in DNA: TGTGCCAGCAGCGTAGTGGGGGCAGGGGCGTATGAGCAGTTCTTC.

This chain connects TRBV11-2 to TRBJ1-4; TRBD1 might be the D (6 bases). This CDR3 spans 17 amino acids. The germline V and J ends were trimmed by 1 base and 3 bases, with 15 bases remaining between them. CDR1 SGHAT and CDR2 FQNNGV come from the germline V gene. The CDR3 reads CASSLGDIFNPNEKLFF. The CDR3 DNA reads as TGTGCCAGCAGCTTAGGGGACATATTTAATCCTAATGAAAAACTGTTTTTT.